The clone carrying this T cell receptor beta chain has at least ten counts. One entry per CDR3 protein results from TCRdb running MiXCR on the RT-PCR reads. The table shows fewer than 800,000 distinct CDR3 sequences, with over 12% occurring only once. V lost 0 bases to trimming and J lost 5 bases, with 14 bases between them. CDR1 and CDR2 (germline): MNHNY, SVGAGI (reference sequence). The CDR3 is made up of 16 amino acids. This sequence originates from a female donor in good health, serving as a healthy control. The sample consisted of memory CD4+ T cells from blood. The chain couples TRBV6-6 to TRBJ1-5; D uncertain. CDR3 region: CASSYSGPYTHQPQHF. In DNA form, the CDR3 reads TGTGCCAGCAGTTACTCCGGACCCTATACTCATCAGCCCCAGCATTTT.